This note documents a single T cell receptor (beta chain) sequence. This sample is part of a study of blood T cell repertoires in COVID-19. Produced via immunoSEQ multiplex PCR; TCRdb's table is partial and in-frame only. This repertoire shows some 200,000 clones, about 86% found once; its top ten account for under 15%. Sequencing was performed on peripheral blood. This receptor was taken from a woman aged 65 to 85 with COVID-19, enrolled during active disease.

For the CDR3, the DNA is TGTGCCAGCAGCTATCGGGGGGAGCAGTTCTTC. Its protein product is CASSYRGEQFF. The V call is TRBV7-3, the J call TRBJ2-1, with TRBD2 as a possible D gene (6 bases). This CDR3 contains 11 residues. The germline V and J ends were trimmed by 4 bases and 10 bases, with 8 bases remaining between them. Germline V gives CDR1 SGHTA, CDR2 FQGTGA.